The 26 T cell receptor beta chains below come from one sample, sequenced in a study of human T cells and chemical hapten exposure. TCRdb re-analysed the RACE reads in MiXCR, keeping a single row per CDR3 protein. The repertoire holds 300,000 to 450,000 distinct CDR3 sequences, with more than 4.5% as singletons. Time point given: pre-sensitization, week 0. Stated treatment: therapeutic diphenylcyclopropenone sensitization with weekly scalp DPC. The material was whole blood, obtained in connection with sensitization to the hapten diphenylcyclopropenone (DPC). All receptors derive from a woman between 50 and 59 years old with alopecia areata. Some clones in this sample may be carry-over from other donors' samples.

This clonotype has at least ten counts. The chain joins TRBV13 to TRBJ2-3; D gene unclear. The CDR3 contains 12 residues. V was trimmed by 7 bases and J by 0 bases, leaving 5 bases between them. Looked up from germline, CDR1 is PRHDT and CDR2 is FYEKMQ (reference sequence). In DNA form, the CDR3 reads TGTGCCAGCAAGGCTAGCACAGATACGCAGTATTTT. Translated, it gives CASKASTDTQYF.

This clonotype was counted a few times. The CDR3 coding sequence is TGCAGTGCTACCCCGATGAGGTCCTACGAGCAGTACTTC. Translation: CSATPMRSYEQYF. The V and J genes are TRBV20-1 and TRBJ2-7; D gene ambiguous. In germline, CDR1 is DFQATT, CDR2 SNEGSKA (reference sequence). V was cut by 4 bases and J by 1 base, with 11 bases left in between. This CDR3 comprises 13 residues.

This clonotype was detected only a few times. The V gene is TRBV9, the J gene TRBJ1-1; no definite D call. The germline CDR1 and CDR2 sequences are SGDLS and YYNGEE. The length of the CDR3 is 14 residues. V lost 4 bases, J lost 0 bases, and 10 bases lay in between. The CDR3 DNA follows: TGTGCCAGCAGCCTTAAGCAGATGAACACTGAAGCTTTCTTT. Translation: CASSLKQMNTEAFF.

Many counts were recorded for this clonotype. The chain joins TRBV10-3 to TRBJ2-1, with D perhaps matching TRBD1 or TRBD2 (6 bases each). Trimming left V 10 bases short and J 9 bases short, with 19 bases between. The CDR3 length is 13 residues. The V gene's germline CDR1 is ENHRY and CDR2 SYGVKD. The CDR3 here is CATHEPGAAEQFF. The CDR3 region has the DNA TGTGCCACACACGAACCGGGGGCAGCTGAGCAGTTCTTC.

This clonotype was counted only a few times. V usage is TRBV6-6 and J usage is TRBJ2-2; TRBD1 is a possible D gene (6 bases). V was trimmed by 0 bases and J by 5 bases, leaving 7 bases between them. CDR3 length equals 14 residues. Germline assignment: CDR1 MNHNY and CDR2 SVGAGI (reference sequence). For the CDR3, the DNA is TGTGCCAGCAGTTACTCGAGGGGGACCGGGGAGCTGTTTTTT. Its protein product is CASSYSRGTGELFF.

This clonotype was found many times. The V and J genes are TRBV7-2 and TRBJ2-5, with a weak D call TRBD1 (6 bases). Germline CDR1 and CDR2: SGHTA and FQGNSA. V lost 5 bases, J lost 4 bases, and 17 bases lay in between. The CDR3 loop spans 15 amino acids. The CDR3 loop reads CASSTRGGLGETQYF. The DNA of the CDR3 is TGTGCCAGCAGCACCCGTGGGGGCCTCGGAGAGACCCAGTACTTC. Drawing the rest from reference TRBV7-2 and TRBJ2-5, the complete variable domain is GAGVSQSPSNKVTEKGKDVELRCDPISGHTALYWYRQSLGQGLEFLIYFQGNSAPDKSGLPSDRFSAERTGGSVSTLTIQRTQQEDSAVYLCASSTRGGLGETQYFGPGTRLLVL.

The rearrangement uses TRBV27 and TRBJ2-5; TRBD2 aligns across 7 bases. This CDR3 contains 15 residues. With V trimmed by 5 bases and J by 3 bases, 9 bases remained unmatched. Germline V gene data show CDR1 as MNHEY and CDR2 as SMNVEV (reference sequence). Here the CDR3 DNA reads TGTGCCAGCAGTCCATACTTCGCGGGAGAAGAGACCCAGTACTTC. It specifies CASSPYFAGEETQYF.

This clonotype appeared many times. The chain employs TRBV6-6 and TRBJ2-3; the match to TRBD1 covers 10 bases. Germline V lookup: CDR1 MNHNY, CDR2 SVGAGI (reference sequence). Trimming cost V 4 bases and J 5 bases; bases outside gene matches: 12. This CDR3 region has 17 residues. The CDR3 DNA reads TGTGCCAGCAGTTTCTCATTACCGGGACAGGGGTTAGATACGCAGTATTTT. Translating it yields CASSFSLPGQGLDTQYF.

The rearrangement links TRBV20-1 to TRBJ2-3, with 9 bases lining up with TRBD2. CDR1 and CDR2 from the germline V gene are DFQATT and SNEGSKA (reference sequence). The CDR3 totals 15 residues. The ends lost 5 bases at V and 2 bases at J; junction bases unmatched: 8. CDR3 coding DNA: TGCAGTGCTTGGTCCGGGACTAGCCTCACAGATACGCAGTATTTT. This gives the protein CSAWSGTSLTDTQYF.

This clonotype came up a few times. CDR3 coding DNA: TGCAGCGTTGAAGAGAGAGAGCTGTTTTTT. Translation: CSVEERELFF. The genes are TRBV29-1 and TRBJ2-2; no clear D. The CDR3 runs to 10 residues. Trimming pared 0 bases from V and 11 bases from J, leaving 4 bases between. CDR1 SQVTM and CDR2 ANQGSEA come from the germline V gene.

This clonotype was seen ten or more times. The chain joins TRBV7-2 to TRBJ2-4; possibly TRBD1 for D (5 bases). This CDR3 is 13 amino acids long. Trimming shortened V by 4 bases and J by 6 bases, and 10 bases separated the two germline ends. The germline CDR1 and CDR2 sequences are SGHTA and FQGNSA. The CDR3 is CASSSPGSNIQYF. The CDR3 region has the DNA TGTGCCAGCAGCTCCCCAGGGTCAAACATTCAGTACTTC.

The chain recombines TRBV12-3 or TRBV12-4 with TRBJ2-2, with D hard to call. This CDR3 region has 11 residues. V was shortened by 2 bases and J by 8 bases, with 3 bases between the two germline ends. CDR3 DNA: TGTGCCAGCAGTTTATATGGGGAGCTGTTTTTT. It translates to CASSLYGELFF.

The table lists this clonotype with a few counts. The V gene is TRBV4-1, the J gene TRBJ1-1, with 8 bases identical to TRBD1. V lost 4 bases to trimming and J lost 1 base; unmatched junction nucleotides: 14. CDR3 size: 18 residues. The germline V gene has CDR1 MGHRA and CDR2 YSYEKL. CDR3 loop: CASSRVDRGGQGNTEAFF. The CDR3 DNA reads TGCGCCAGCAGCCGGGTCGACAGGGGAGGGCAGGGGAACACTGAAGCTTTCTTT.

The chain is built from TRBV20-1 and TRBJ1-2, with D possibly being TRBD1 (6 bases). CDR3 length: 13 amino acids. The V end was cut by 3 bases, the J end by 2 bases, with 10 bases between. Germline CDR1 DFQATT, CDR2 SNEGSKA (reference sequence). In nucleotides, the CDR3 is TGCAGTGCTAGTCAGGGGCGCAACTATGGCTACACCTTC. Its protein is CSASQGRNYGYTF.

This clonotype has a count of ten or more. The CDR3 loop is CASSYSSNRLAHTDTQYF. The CDR3 DNA is TGTGCCAGCAGTTACTCGAGTAATCGGCTAGCGCACACAGATACGCAGTATTTT. This sequence joins TRBV6-2 or TRBV6-3 and TRBJ2-3; tentatively, D is TRBD2 (6 bases). This CDR3 is 18 amino acids long. CDR1 and CDR2 from the germline V gene are MNHEY and SVGEGT. The V and J ends lost 0 bases and 2 bases respectively, with 18 bases between them.

This clonotype was counted ten times or more. This chain links TRBV20-1 with TRBJ2-1; 8 bases are shared with TRBD1. The CDR3 is made up of 14 amino acids. The V segment lost 5 bases and the J segment 0 bases; nucleotides outside the gene matches: 3. Germline CDR1 reads DFQATT; CDR2 reads SNEGSKA (reference sequence). CDR3 DNA: TGCAGTGCTCTAGACAGGGGCTCCTACAATGAGCAGTTCTTC. Amino acid sequence: CSALDRGSYNEQFF.

The table lists this clonotype with many counts. The J gene is TRBJ2-5, the V gene TRBV5-1, with D perhaps matching TRBD2 (5 bases). The CDR3 runs 15 residues. V lost 5 bases and J lost 2, with 16 bases in between. CDR1 and CDR2 from the germline V gene are SGHRS and YFSETQ. The CDR3 DNA is TGCGCCAGCAGAGAGGGCGTCGGGATGCAAGAGACCCAGTACTTC. Translating gives CASREGVGMQETQYF.

Ten or more counts support this clonotype. This rearrangement joins TRBV28 to TRBJ2-7; D is perhaps TRBD2 (6 bases). Germline V CDR1 and CDR2: MDHEN, SYDVKM. The CDR3 length is 14 residues. Deletions cut 7 bases from V and 2 bases from J, with 15 bases between. The CDR3 protein is CASTTAAGTYEQYF. The CDR3 region has the DNA TGTGCCAGCACCACAGCGGCGGGAACCTACGAGCAGTACTTC.

There are many counts of this clonotype. This sequence joins TRBV7-9 and TRBJ2-2; no reliable D call. This CDR3 has 16 residues. V was shortened by 2 bases and J by 5 bases, with 15 bases between the two germline ends. Germline values: CDR1 SEHNR, CDR2 FQNEAQ (reference sequence). CDR3 coding DNA: TGTGCCAGCAGCTTACACTCCTTGGACGAGACCGGGGAGCTGTTTTTT. It translates to CASSLHSLDETGELFF. The variable domain in full, with the rest retrieved from reference TRBV7-9 and TRBJ2-2, is DTGVSQNPRHKITKRGQNVTFRCDPISEHNRLYWYRQTLGQGPEFLTYFQNEAQLEKSRLLSDRFSAERPKGSFSTLEIQRTEQGDSAMYLCASSLHSLDETGELFFGEGSRLTVL.

This clonotype was found a few times. The V call is TRBV3-1, the J call TRBJ2-7; the D gene is possibly TRBD2 (5 bases). CDR1 is LGHDT and CDR2 is YNNKEL in the germline V gene (reference sequence). V dropped 3 bases and J dropped 4 bases, with 16 bases sitting between them. The CDR3 spans 15 residues. CDR3 DNA: TGTGCCAGCAGCCATTCATATAACGGGAAGTACGAGCAGTACTTC. This translates into CASSHSYNGKYEQYF.

The sample holds many counts of this clonotype. This chain joins TRBV12-3 or TRBV12-4 and TRBJ2-6; either TRBD1 or TRBD2 may supply D (6 bases each). The ends were cut back, 6 bases at V and 0 bases at J, with 9 bases in the middle. This CDR3 is built from 15 residues. CDR3 sequence reads: CASSGGPSGANVLTF. Written as DNA, the CDR3 is TGTGCCAGCAGCGGGGGCCCCTCTGGGGCCAACGTCCTGACTTTC.

This clonotype was seen ten or more times. CDR3 region: CASSAGQGETEAFF. The CDR3 nucleotides are TGTGCCAGCAGCGCCGGACAGGGCGAGACTGAAGCTTTCTTT. V is TRBV2 and J is TRBJ1-1, with 8 bases aligning to TRBD1. The CDR3 length is 14 residues. After removal of 6 bases from V and 5 bases from J, the junction contained 8 bases not matched to a gene. The germline V gene has CDR1 SNHLY and CDR2 FYNNEI.

V gene TRBV5-1 combines with J gene TRBJ1-1, with D unresolved. Trimming left V 6 bases short and J 2 bases short, with 14 bases between. In germline, CDR1 is SGHRS, CDR2 YFSETQ. The CDR3 runs 14 residues. The CDR3 DNA reads TGCGCCAGCACACCCTTCCAGCCTAACACTGAAGCTTTCTTT. It encodes CASTPFQPNTEAFF. The whole variable domain, remainder taken from reference TRBV5-1 and TRBJ1-1, is KAGVTQTPRYLIKTRGQQVTLSCSPISGHRSVSWYQQTPGQGLQFLFEYFSETQRNKGNFPGRFSGRQFSNSRSEMNVSTLELGDSALYLCASTPFQPNTEAFFGQGTRLTVV.

The J gene is TRBJ1-2, the V gene TRBV7-9, with 10 bases fitting TRBD1. J gave up 2 bases and V 4 bases, and 4 bases lay outside the gene matches. CDR3 length equals 15 residues. The germline gives CDR1 SEHNR, CDR2 FQNEAQ (reference sequence). CDR3 residues: CASSSDRGRNYGYTF. The CDR3 coding sequence is TGTGCCAGCAGCTCCGACAGGGGGCGAAACTATGGCTACACCTTC. The full variable domain, with the rest looked up from reference TRBV7-9 and TRBJ1-2, is DTGVSQNPRHKITKRGQNVTFRCDPISEHNRLYWYRQTLGQGPEFLTYFQNEAQLEKSRLLSDRFSAERPKGSFSTLEIQRTEQGDSAMYLCASSSDRGRNYGYTFGSGTRLTVV.

This clonotype was detected ten times or more. V and J are TRBV9 and TRBJ1-1, with D perhaps TRBD1 (6 bases). The V gene's germline CDR1 is SGDLS and CDR2 YYNGEE. CDR3 length: 15 residues. V was shortened by 4 bases and J by 0 bases, with 13 bases between the two germline ends. Written as DNA, the CDR3 is TGTGCCAGCAGCCCTGGAGGGGGTCTGAACACTGAAGCTTTCTTT. Its protein product is CASSPGGGLNTEAFF.

V gene TRBV27 combines with J gene TRBJ2-3; D gene ambiguous. V lost 5 bases, J lost 6 bases, and 21 bases lay in between. Germline V CDR1 and CDR2: MNHEY, SMNVEV (reference sequence). The CDR3 spans 16 residues. The CDR3 spells CASSTRIRSRSDTQYF. The CDR3 DNA reads as TGTGCCAGCAGTACGCGTATCAGGAGCCGTTCGGATACGCAGTATTTT.